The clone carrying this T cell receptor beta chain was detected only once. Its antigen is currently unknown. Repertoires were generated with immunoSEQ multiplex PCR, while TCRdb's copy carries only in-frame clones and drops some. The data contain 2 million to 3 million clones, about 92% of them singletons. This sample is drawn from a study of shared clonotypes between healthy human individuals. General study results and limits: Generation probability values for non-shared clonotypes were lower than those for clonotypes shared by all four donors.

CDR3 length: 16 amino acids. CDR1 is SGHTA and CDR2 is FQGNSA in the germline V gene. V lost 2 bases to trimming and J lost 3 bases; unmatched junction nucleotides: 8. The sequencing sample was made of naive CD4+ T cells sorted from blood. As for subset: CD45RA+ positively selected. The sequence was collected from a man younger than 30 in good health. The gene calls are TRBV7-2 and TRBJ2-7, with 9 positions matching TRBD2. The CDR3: CASSLMVAGVSYEQYF. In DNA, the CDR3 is TGTGCCAGCAGCTTAATGGTAGCGGGGGTAAGCTACGAGCAGTACTTC.